The 17 T cell receptor beta chains below come from one sample, sequenced in a study of shared clonotypes between healthy human individuals. Terminally differentiated effector memory CD45RA+ cells were left out of the naive CD8 fraction, which was CD45RO-negative and positively selected for CCR7. The assay was immunoSEQ multiplex PCR, and TCRdb's table has in-frame clones only and misses some. The sample consists of hundreds of thousands of clones, approximately 96% of them appearing once. The sample was naive CD8+ T cells sorted from blood. The receptors were sampled from a woman younger than 45 in good health.

CDR3 sequence reads: CASSFKARPTYEQYF. The CDR3 DNA follows: TGTGCCAGCAGTTTTAAGGCAAGGCCTACCTACGAGCAGTACTTC. This chain connects TRBV28 to TRBJ2-7; D is unresolved. The length of the CDR3 is 15 residues. Trimming pared 3 bases from V and 2 bases from J, leaving 14 bases between. Germline CDR1 and CDR2: MDHEN and SYDVKM.

This chain uses TRBV7-9 with TRBJ2-2; D ambiguous. This CDR3 contains 11 residues. Trimming left V 6 bases short and J 1 base short, with 0 bases between. Germline V gene data show CDR1 as SEHNR and CDR2 as FQNEAQ (reference sequence). In DNA, the CDR3 is TGTGCCAGCAGGAACACCGGGGAGCTGTTTTTT. Encoded protein: CASRNTGELFF.

The chain employs TRBV27 and TRBJ2-5; the D call may be TRBD1 or TRBD2 (5 bases each). The DNA end is more similar to TRBJ2-7, so the J call may be wrong. The CDR3 runs 15 residues. Looked up from germline, CDR1 is MNHEY and CDR2 is SMNVEV (reference sequence). CDR3 in amino acids: CASSPSGPILYEQYF. DNA for the CDR3: TGTGCCAGCAGTCCCTCGGGACCGATCCTCTACGAGCAGTACTTC.

With regard to this clone: Other DNA sequences of this sample code for an identical CDR3. The V call is TRBV28, the J call TRBJ1-2, with a tentative D call TRBD1 (6 bases). V gave up 3 bases and J gave up 1 base, with 6 bases separating them. Germline CDR1 and CDR2: MDHEN and SYDVKM. The CDR3 runs 13 residues. The CDR3 coding sequence is TGTGCCAGCAGTTTGGACAGTAACTATGGCTACACCTTC. Its protein product is CASSLDSNYGYTF.

The gene calls are TRBV19 and TRBJ1-1; unclear D gene. CDR3 length: 16 amino acids. Germline CDR1 is LNHDA and CDR2 is SQIVND (reference sequence). The germline V and J ends were trimmed by 5 bases and 1 base, with 17 bases remaining between them. The CDR3 region has the DNA TGTGCCAGTAGTCCCCGGAGGGCCGGAAAGAACACTGAAGCTTTCTTT. Residues: CASSPRRAGKNTEAFF.

The V call is TRBV7-9, the J call TRBJ2-5, with 7 bases that match TRBD2. The CDR3 covers 15 residues. Trimming removed 5 bases from V and 0 bases from J; junction bases left unmatched: 6. Germline V CDR1 and CDR2: SEHNR, FQNEAQ (reference sequence). The CDR3 DNA is TGTGCCAGCAGCCCTCGGGACTACAACCAAGAGACCCAGTACTTC. Translation: CASSPRDYNQETQYF.

V is TRBV9 and J is TRBJ2-2, with D hard to call. The germline CDR1 and CDR2 sequences are SGDLS and YYNGEE. V was clipped by 4 bases and J by 7 bases, with 11 bases between them. The CDR3 consists of 13 residues. The CDR3 sequence: CASSQSGDGELFF. The DNA for the CDR3 is TGTGCCAGCAGCCAGAGTGGGGACGGGGAGCTGTTTTTT.

The gene calls are TRBV9 and TRBJ2-5; 10 bases match TRBD2. With 0 bases clipped from V and 4 bases from J, the junction kept 3 bases outside the gene matches. The V gene's germline CDR1 is SGDLS and CDR2 YYNGEE. The length of the CDR3 is 15 residues. DNA for the CDR3: TGTGCCAGCAGCGTAGGGACTAGCGGTGGAGAGACCCAGTACTTC. The encoded protein is CASSVGTSGGETQYF.

V is TRBV27 and J is TRBJ2-7; either TRBD1 or TRBD2 may fit D (5 bases each). This CDR3 comprises 14 residues. Trimming cost V 6 bases and J 4 bases, with 16 bases left between them. Germline V gene sequence: CDR1 MNHEY, CDR2 SMNVEV (reference sequence). The CDR3 region is CASSSGTERYEQYF. CDR3 coding DNA: TGTGCCAGCAGCTCCGGGACGGAAAGATACGAGCAGTACTTC.

This clone was found once. This sequence joins TRBV2 and TRBJ2-5; D gene uncertain. The germline V gene has CDR1 SNHLY and CDR2 FYNNEI. Trimming left V 4 bases short and J 2 bases short, with 14 bases between. The CDR3 consists of 15 residues. CDR3 nucleotides: TGTGCCAGCAGTGCCGCCCAGGAGTTTCAAGAGACCCAGTACTTC. Translation gives CASSAAQEFQETQYF.

The rearrangement uses TRBV27 and TRBJ1-5; 11 bases are a match to TRBD1. From germline, CDR1 is MNHEY and CDR2 SMNVEV (reference sequence). This CDR3 spans 14 amino acids. Germline trimming cut 4 bases from V and 12 bases from J; bases unmatched to any gene: 8. The CDR3 region is CASSSGTGGILQHF. The CDR3 DNA sequence: TGTGCCAGCAGTTCAGGGACAGGGGGGATTCTCCAGCATTTT.

A remark on this clone: Its ends do not fully match the called genes, so a read error is possible. V is TRBV7-9 and J is TRBJ2-3; perhaps D is TRBD1 or TRBD2 (5 bases each). The CDR3 runs to 13 residues. Germline assignment: CDR1 SEHNR and CDR2 FQNEAQ (reference sequence). The CDR3 region is CSSSPSRGDTQYF. DNA for the CDR3: TGTTCCAGCAGCCCCTCGAGGGGAGATACGCAGTATTTT.

This clone was found a few times. The rearrangement joins TRBV6-1 to TRBJ2-7; TRBD1 matches at 10 bases. Per germline, CDR1 MNHNS and CDR2 SASEGT. The CDR3 has 14 residues. V shed 7 bases, J shed 4 bases, and the junction held 7 bases outside the gene matches. CDR3 nucleotide sequence: TGTGCCAGCAAGCCCGGGACAGGGGCGTACGAGCAGTACTTC. Amino acids: CASKPGTGAYEQYF.

V gene TRBV2 combines with J gene TRBJ1-3; a possible D gene is TRBD1 (5 bases). CDR3 size: 15 residues. Per the germline V gene, CDR1 is SNHLY and CDR2 is FYNNEI. Trimming cost V 11 bases and J 4 bases, with 21 bases left between them. The CDR3 loop is CAVAGTQGPGNTIYF. As DNA, the CDR3 is TGTGCCGTGGCCGGGACCCAAGGGCCCGGAAACACCATATATTTT.

This rearrangement joins TRBV29-1 to TRBJ1-2; no clear D. The V gene's germline CDR1 is SQVTM and CDR2 ANQGSEA. The CDR3 totals 11 residues. The V end was cut by 4 bases, the J end by 4 bases, with 7 bases between. The CDR3, as DNA: TGCAGCGTTGCGGTTACCTATGGCTACACCTTC. Its translation is CSVAVTYGYTF.

This clone is a singleton in its sample. V and J are TRBV28 and TRBJ2-7; 10 bases agree with TRBD1. The germline CDR1 and CDR2 sequences are MDHEN and SYDVKM. This CDR3 has 13 amino acids. With V trimmed by 7 bases and J by 4 bases, 4 bases remained unmatched. CDR3 coding DNA: TGTGCCAGCACAAAGGGACAGGGGTACGAGCAGTACTTC. Translation: CASTKGQGYEQYF.

This chain uses TRBV6-5 with TRBJ1-2; the D gene is possibly TRBD1 (6 bases). V was trimmed by 2 bases and J by 8 bases, leaving 18 bases between them. This CDR3 is 15 amino acids long. Germline V CDR1 and CDR2: MNHEY, SVGAGI. Here the CDR3 DNA reads TGTGCCAGCAGTTACGCCAGGGAGGGGGTTGACGGCTACACCTTC. This encodes CASSYAREGVDGYTF.